The 20 T cell receptor beta chains below come from one sample, sequenced in a study of regulatory T cells in long-lasting Graves disease. Arm-PCR with iRepertoire HTBI primers amplified the CDR3 regions for these TCR beta libraries. TCRdb used MiXCR to reprocess the multiplex PCR reads, holding one entry per CDR3 protein. The sample lists 400,000 to 650,000 distinct CDR3 sequences, about 16% seen once, with just under 25% in the top ten. Described time point: newly diagnosed GD, antithyroid drugs for less than 3 months. TCR sequences were obtained from RNA taken from PBMCs. This same sample was also part of a study on T cells in Graves' hyperthyroidism and ophthalmopathy.

The sequencing here drew on peripheral blood mononuclear cells (PBMCs), taken at new diagnosis, from a patient treated with antithyroid drugs. The receptors shown here come from a woman aged 40 to 65 with Graves disease.

The table lists this clonotype with a few counts. The rearrangement uses TRBV6-5 and TRBJ1-4, with no clear D. V was shortened by 0 bases and J by 10 bases, with 15 bases between the two germline ends. Germline V gene sequence: CDR1 MNHEY, CDR2 SVGAGI. The CDR3 spans 15 residues. The CDR3: CASSYSSESSGKLFF. The CDR3 DNA sequence: TGTGCCAGCAGTTACTCGTCAGAGAGCTCCGGAAAACTGTTTTTT.

The chain uses TRBV6-2 or TRBV6-3 and TRBJ1-6; D may be TRBD1 (5 bases). Per the germline V gene, CDR1 is MNHEY and CDR2 is SVGEGT. The CDR3 has 15 residues. V was pared by 5 bases and J by 11 bases, with 19 bases between. CDR3 residues: CASSETRPGRAPLHF. The CDR3 nucleotides are TGTGCCAGCAGTGAAACCCGGCCAGGGCGGGCACCCCTCCACTTT.

CDR3 sequence (DNA): TGTGCCTGGAGTAAGCGACAGGGGTGGGGCACCGGGGAGCTGTTTTTT. Translation gives CAWSKRQGWGTGELFF. The chain recombines TRBV30 with TRBJ2-2; 8 nucleotides line up with TRBD1. V trimming: 2 bases; J trimming: 4 bases; junction bases outside the gene matches: 9. CDR1 GTSNPN and CDR2 SVGIG come from the germline V gene (reference sequence). The CDR3 sequence is 16 residues long. The whole variable domain, remainder taken from reference TRBV30 and TRBJ2-2, is SQTIHQWPATLVQPVGSPLSLECTVEGTSNPNLYWYRQAAGRGLQLLFYSVGIGQISSEVPQNLSASRPQDRQFILSSKKLLLSDSGFYLCAWSKRQGWGTGELFFGEGSRLTVL.

This clonotype was recorded a few times. The chain uses TRBV7-2 and TRBJ1-4, with D possibly TRBD1 on 6 matching bases. CDR3 size: 14 residues. The germline V gene has CDR1 SGHTA and CDR2 FQGNSA. V was clipped by 8 bases and J by 1 base, with 11 bases between them. The CDR3 loop is CASGNRVTNEKLFF. The CDR3 DNA reads TGTGCCAGCGGGAACAGGGTAACTAATGAAAAACTGTTTTTT.

This clonotype was observed at least ten times. The V and J genes are TRBV2 and TRBJ2-5; D is unresolved. Trimming stripped 7 bases from V and 4 bases from J, with 13 bases between. Germline CDR1 is SNHLY and CDR2 is FYNNEI. This CDR3 has 13 residues. CDR3 residues: CASKQNVGETQYF. For the CDR3, the DNA is TGTGCCAGCAAGCAGAACGTAGGAGAGACCCAGTACTTC.

This clonotype occurred many times. The genes are TRBV20-1 and TRBJ1-1, with D perhaps TRBD1 (5 bases). The V end lost 1 base, the J end lost 10 bases, and 13 bases lay between the germline ends. The CDR3 is made up of 12 amino acids. The germline gives CDR1 DFQATT, CDR2 SNEGSKA (reference sequence). CDR3 loop: CSARGPGGGAFF. CDR3 in DNA: TGCAGTGCTAGAGGACCGGGGGGGGGAGCTTTCTTT.

The chain combines TRBV6-5 with TRBJ1-3; 7 bases line up with TRBD1. V dropped 2 bases and J dropped 6; count of bases not matched to a gene: 7. The CDR3 spans 15 residues. In germline, CDR1 is MNHEY, CDR2 SVGAGI. The CDR3 protein is CASSYGGDSSNTIYF. CDR3 DNA sequence: TGTGCCAGCAGTTACGGCGGGGACAGCTCAAACACCATATATTTT.

This clonotype came up many times. The V gene is TRBV2, the J gene TRBJ1-1; D not resolved. CDR1 is SNHLY and CDR2 is FYNNEI in the germline V gene. The V end was cut by 7 bases, the J end by 0 bases, with 18 bases between. This CDR3 contains 16 residues. CDR3 sequence reads: CASNKLVSLLNTEAFF. CDR3 nucleotides: TGTGCCAGCAATAAGCTGGTCAGCCTCTTGAACACTGAAGCTTTCTTT.

This clonotype came up many times. Written as DNA, the CDR3 is TGCAGTGCTAGAGATTCCGAGGGACGTAATGAAAAACTGTTTTTT. It specifies CSARDSEGRNEKLFF. The rearrangement joins TRBV20-1 to TRBJ1-4; D may be TRBD1 (5 bases). Germline lookup yields CDR1 DFQATT and CDR2 SNEGSKA (reference sequence). The CDR3 totals 15 residues. The V and J ends lost 0 bases and 4 bases respectively, with 12 bases between them.

This clonotype turned up a few times. The rearrangement links TRBV5-1 to TRBJ1-1; a weak D match, TRBD1 (5 bases). Germline-derived CDR1 and CDR2 are SGHRS and YFSETQ. Trimming took off 3 bases at V and 0 bases at J, with 18 bases between the two ends. This CDR3 spans 17 amino acids. This chain's CDR3 is CASSWGGGFSMNTEAFF. Written as DNA, the CDR3 is TGCGCCAGCAGCTGGGGGGGAGGTTTCAGCATGAACACTGAAGCTTTCTTT.

The J gene is TRBJ2-3, the V gene TRBV2; 11 positions agree with TRBD2. CDR3 length: 19 residues. Germline CDR1 reads SNHLY; CDR2 reads FYNNEI. The V segment lost 4 bases and the J segment 0 bases; nucleotides outside the gene matches: 12. The CDR3 sequence: CASSGYQTSGDPSTDTQYF. CDR3 bases: TGTGCCAGCAGTGGGTACCAGACTAGCGGGGACCCTAGCACAGATACGCAGTATTTT.

This clonotype has only a few counts. The CDR3 is CASSLGQDRATEAFF. The DNA for the CDR3 is TGTGCCAGCAGCTTAGGACAGGATCGGGCAACTGAAGCTTTCTTT. The chain is built from TRBV7-9 and TRBJ1-1, with D perhaps matching TRBD1 (6 bases). The length of the CDR3 is 15 residues. V lost 1 base and J 5 bases, leaving 14 bases between the germline ends. CDR1 SEHNR and CDR2 FQNEAQ come from the germline V gene (reference sequence).

The chain couples TRBV10-3 to TRBJ2-7, with D possibly being TRBD2 (7 bases). The CDR3 spans 12 residues. Germline V gene sequence: CDR1 ENHRY, CDR2 SYGVKD. Trimming removed 8 bases from V and 9 bases from J, with 17 bases in between. CDR3 in DNA: TGTGCCATCGGGTCGGGGGGCTATCCGCAGTACTTC. It specifies CAIGSGGYPQYF.

V usage is TRBV5-1 and J usage is TRBJ2-2; the D gene could be TRBD1 or TRBD2 (6 bases each). Germline values: CDR1 SGHRS, CDR2 YFSETQ. This CDR3 contains 17 residues. The V gene lost 4 bases and the J gene lost 3 bases, with 19 bases spanning the gap. CDR3 DNA sequence: TGCGCCAGCAGCCCCGGGTCGGGGGCTACGTACACCGGGGAGCTGTTTTTT. It is translated as CASSPGSGATYTGELFF.

In its sample, this clonotype was seen many times. The J gene is TRBJ1-1, the V gene TRBV27; D gene unclear. Germline loops: CDR1 MNHEY, CDR2 SMNVEV (reference sequence). The CDR3 runs to 15 residues. Trimming cost V 1 base and J 5 bases, with 14 bases left between them. The chain's CDR3 is CASSLFSKGGTEAFF. DNA for the CDR3: TGTGCCAGCAGTTTATTTAGTAAAGGCGGGACTGAAGCTTTCTTT.

This clonotype was counted a single time. A single base separates this from a much larger clone, so it may be a read error. The DNA of the CDR3 is TGTGCCAGCAGCGCGGGACAGTATAGCAATCAGCCCCAGCATTTT. Encoded protein: CASSAGQYSNQPQHF. V and J are TRBV9 and TRBJ1-5; 7 bases map to TRBD1. Germline CDR1 and CDR2: SGDLS and YYNGEE. CDR3 length: 15 residues. Unmatched junction bases numbered 3, after V lost 3 bases and J lost 0 bases.

This clonotype was observed a few times. The rearrangement uses TRBV20-1 and TRBJ1-5, with 7 nucleotides matching TRBD1. Germline values: CDR1 DFQATT, CDR2 SNEGSKA (reference sequence). This CDR3 contains 14 residues. V lost 6 bases, J lost 2 bases, and 7 bases stayed unmatched. The CDR3 nucleotides read TGCAGTGCCGCGTCCGGGACAGGCAATCAGCCCCAGCATTTT. It is translated as CSAASGTGNQPQHF.

This clonotype appeared many times. The chain uses TRBV2 and TRBJ1-2, with D possibly being TRBD1 (5 bases). The V end was cut by 5 bases, the J end by 6 bases, with 13 bases between. CDR3 length: 13 amino acids. The germline gives CDR1 SNHLY, CDR2 FYNNEI. CDR3: CASSPEGNNGYTF. The CDR3 DNA reads TGTGCCAGCAGTCCGGAGGGGAATAATGGCTACACCTTC.

There are a few counts of this clonotype. V is TRBV2 and J is TRBJ2-6; TRBD2 aligns across 7 bases. Losses at the gene ends were 6 bases for V and 2 bases for J; bases not matched to a gene: 10. The CDR3 sequence is 17 residues long. The germline V gene encodes CDR1 SNHLY and CDR2 FYNNEI. Here the CDR3 DNA reads TGTGCCAGCAGCCTAAAAACTGGGGGGGCTGGGGCCAACGTCCTGACTTTC. This sequence encodes CASSLKTGGAGANVLTF.

This clonotype was observed a few times. The rearrangement uses TRBV19 and TRBJ2-1, with 10 nucleotides matching TRBD2. The CDR3 runs 15 residues. Germline values: CDR1 LNHDA, CDR2 SQIVND (reference sequence). V shed 7 bases, J shed 2 bases, and the junction held 5 bases outside the gene matches. CDR3 DNA: TGTGCCAGTACCGTAGCGGGGGGAGCCTACAATGAGCAGTTCTTC. Translation gives CASTVAGGAYNEQFF.